Following are 20 T cell receptor beta chains from one sample sequenced in a study of early T cells in non-severe SARS-CoV-2 infection. TCRdb recomputed calls from the 5' RACE reads with MiXCR, one row per CDR3 protein. Here the sample spans tens of thousands of distinct CDR3 sequences, roughly 13% being singletons. The sequencing used whole blood, collected at baseline. Receptor source: an adult who was a healthcare worker with PCR-confirmed SARS-CoV-2 infection or an uninfected control (not recorded which).

This clonotype was counted ten times or more. This CDR3 is CASSPGEKLFF. For the CDR3, the DNA is TGTGCCAGCAGCCCCGGTGAAAAACTGTTTTTT. The genes are TRBV28 and TRBJ1-4, with D unclear. The CDR3 has 11 amino acids. Between the trimmed V and J ends, which lost 6 bases and 7 bases, there was a span of 6 bases. In germline, CDR1 is MDHEN, CDR2 SYDVKM.

This clonotype was counted many times. The V and J genes are TRBV5-5 and TRBJ2-3; D gene ambiguous. CDR1 and CDR2 (germline): SGHKS, YYEKEE (reference sequence). The CDR3 totals 12 residues. Trimming took 2 bases from V and 2 from J, leaving 3 bases between them. The CDR3 nucleotides are TGTGCCAGCAGCTTTAACACAGATACGCAGTATTTT. This codes for CASSFNTDTQYF.

This chain joins TRBV7-9 and TRBJ2-1, with D maybe TRBD2 (5 bases). There are 13 residues in the CDR3. The V end was cut by 5 bases, the J end by 8 bases, with 13 bases between. Germline-derived CDR1 and CDR2 are SEHNR and FQNEAQ (reference sequence). CDR3 in amino acids: CASSKTEEDEQFF. CDR3 nucleotides: TGTGCCAGCAGCAAAACTGAGGAGGATGAGCAGTTCTTC.

The chain has TRBV2 and TRBJ2-7; 7 bases map to TRBD1. With 8 bases clipped from V and 0 bases from J, the junction kept 13 bases outside the gene matches. CDR3 length: 16 amino acids. The germline gives CDR1 SNHLY, CDR2 FYNNEI. CDR3 sequence: CASGRGGQQSSYEQYF. CDR3 coding DNA: TGTGCCAGCGGGAGAGGGGGCCAGCAGAGCTCCTACGAGCAGTACTTC.

This clonotype was seen more than once but under ten times. The rearrangement joins TRBV28 to TRBJ2-1; 7 bases map to TRBD2. Trimming at V came to 5 bases and at J to 9 bases, leaving 13 bases not matched to a gene. The germline V gene encodes CDR1 MDHEN and CDR2 SYDVKM. This CDR3 is built from 15 residues. As DNA, the CDR3 is TGTGCCAGCAGTCCTCGGGGGAGGGAAGTCAGTGAGCAGTTCTTC. Translated: CASSPRGREVSEQFF. Full variable domain (outside the CDR3, taken from reference TRBV28 and TRBJ2-1): DVKVTQSSRYLVKRTGEKVFLECVQDMDHENMFWYRQDPGLGLRLIYFSYDVKMKEKGDIPEGYSVSREKKERFSLILESASTNQTSMYLCASSPRGREVSEQFFGPGTRLTVL.

The genes are TRBV6-5 and TRBJ1-2; D uncertain. Germline loops: CDR1 MNHEY, CDR2 SVGAGI. The V gene lost 5 bases and the J gene lost 4 bases, with 11 bases spanning the gap. This CDR3 region has 13 residues. CDR3 coding DNA: TGTGCCAGCAGTGCCTTACACAGCTATGGCTACACCTTC. Translation gives CASSALHSYGYTF.

This clonotype was detected many times. The CDR3 region is CATSRDPTSAHEQYF. The CDR3, as DNA: TGTGCCACCAGCAGAGATCCCACTAGCGCCCACGAGCAGTACTTC. V is TRBV15 and J is TRBJ2-7; the match to TRBD2 covers 7 bases. Germline-derived CDR1 and CDR2 are LNHNV and YYDKDF (reference sequence). V shed 0 bases, J shed 5 bases, and the junction held 7 bases outside the gene matches. The CDR3 contains 15 residues.

Comment on this clonotype: The junction departs from the called germline gene at one end, perhaps through a read error. The rearrangement links TRBV28 to TRBJ2-5, with TRBD2 matching over 10 bases. The length of the CDR3 is 17 residues. Germline-derived CDR1 and CDR2 are MDHEN and SYDVKM. CDR3 DNA sequence: TGTGCCAGCAGTTCCCGACGTGGGACTAGCGACCAGGAGACCCAGTACTTC. It is translated as CASSSRRGTSDQETQYF.

This clonotype was seen a handful of times. The chain joins TRBV28 to TRBJ1-1; 7 bases match TRBD1. The length of the CDR3 is 16 residues. Germline values: CDR1 MDHEN, CDR2 SYDVKM. V dropped 6 bases and J dropped 1; count of bases not matched to a gene: 11. CDR3: CASSPKPGQKNTEAFF. CDR3 in DNA: TGTGCCAGCAGCCCCAAGCCGGGACAGAAGAACACTGAAGCTTTCTTT.

This clonotype was recorded at least ten times. The gene calls are TRBV7-9 and TRBJ2-5; D uncertain. Trimming took off 0 bases at V and 4 bases at J, with 9 bases between the two ends. The CDR3 length is 14 residues. Germline-derived CDR1 and CDR2 are SEHNR and FQNEAQ (reference sequence). CDR3 sequence: CASSLALGTETQYF. The CDR3 region has the DNA TGTGCCAGCAGCTTAGCTCTCGGAACAGAGACCCAGTACTTC.

This clonotype appeared many times. The chain uses TRBV6-5 and TRBJ1-2, with D unclear. V lost 4 bases and J lost 8, with 14 bases in between. CDR1 and CDR2 (germline): MNHEY, SVGAGI. This CDR3 is 13 amino acids long. The CDR3 sequence is CASSSPYYRGYTF. The DNA of the CDR3 is TGTGCCAGCAGTTCCCCCTATTACCGCGGCTACACCTTC.

This clonotype was seen only a few times. V gene TRBV4-3 combines with J gene TRBJ2-1; maybe TRBD2 (5 bases). The CDR3 is 14 residues long. The germline CDR1 and CDR2 sequences are LGHNA and YSLEER. V lost 2 bases and J 0 bases, leaving 5 bases between the germline ends. The DNA for the CDR3 is TGCGCCAGCAGCCAAACTAGCTCCTACAATGAGCAGTTCTTC. This gives the protein CASSQTSSYNEQFF.

This clonotype was seen a few times. The CDR3 nucleotides read TGCGCCAGCAGCTTGGCCACCCACGGGGGCTACACCTTC. Translated: CASSLATHGGYTF. J is TRBJ1-2 and V is TRBV5-1; unclear D gene. CDR1 and CDR2 (germline): SGHRS, YFSETQ. V lost 0 bases and J lost 8, with 11 bases in between. The CDR3 contains 13 residues.

V gene TRBV6-5 combines with J gene TRBJ1-3; D unclear. Germline-derived CDR1 and CDR2 are MNHEY and SVGAGI. V lost 2 bases and J 4 bases, leaving 9 bases between the germline ends. The CDR3 sequence is 14 residues long. The CDR3 spells CASSYRSIGNTIYF. The CDR3 DNA reads TGTGCCAGCAGTTACAGGTCCATAGGAAACACCATATATTTT.

The sample holds a few counts of this clonotype. The rearrangement uses TRBV5-1 and TRBJ2-2, with D unresolved. Germline V CDR1 and CDR2: SGHRS, YFSETQ. The CDR3 consists of 15 residues. The V and J ends lost 0 bases and 8 bases respectively, with 14 bases between them. The CDR3 DNA sequence: TGCGCCAGCAGCTTGGTTGCATCTTTAATGGGGGAGCTGTTTTTT. This translates into CASSLVASLMGELFF.

This clonotype was seen more than once but under ten times. This rearrangement joins TRBV14 to TRBJ2-7; 7 bases match TRBD1. CDR1 is SGHDN and CDR2 is FVKESK in the germline V gene. V lost 4 bases to trimming and J lost 0 bases; unmatched junction nucleotides: 9. The CDR3 is 16 residues long. The CDR3 DNA reads TGTGCCAGCAGCCTCTCGGGACAGATGAGCTCCTACGAGCAGTACTTC. It codes for CASSLSGQMSSYEQYF.

V usage is TRBV27 and J usage is TRBJ1-5; D is uncertain. Trimming left V 5 bases short and J 0 bases short, with 11 bases between. The germline gives CDR1 MNHEY, CDR2 SMNVEV (reference sequence). The CDR3 totals 15 residues. CDR3 in amino acids: CASSIKGSSNQPQHF. The CDR3 DNA sequence: TGTGCCAGCAGTATAAAGGGTAGTAGCAATCAGCCCCAGCATTTT.

This clonotype showed up many times. The V gene is TRBV5-5, the J gene TRBJ1-1; tentatively, D is TRBD1 (5 bases). Trimming cost V 4 bases and J 0 bases, with 10 bases left between them. CDR3 length: 14 residues. Germline V gene data show CDR1 as SGHKS and CDR2 as YYEKEE (reference sequence). The CDR3 sequence is CASSLGALNTEAFF. The CDR3 DNA reads as TGTGCCAGCAGCCTAGGGGCGCTGAACACTGAAGCTTTCTTT.

The chain recombines TRBV28 with TRBJ1-2; 7 bases agree with TRBD1. The CDR3 extends over 14 amino acids. The junction had 12 bases not matched to a gene; V was cut back by 10 bases and J by 4 bases. From germline, CDR1 is MDHEN and CDR2 SYDVKM. In DNA form, the CDR3 reads TGTGCCACCTACGACAGGGCGATTACCTATGGCTACACCTTC. Its translation is CATYDRAITYGYTF.

This clonotype has at least ten counts. V usage is TRBV12-3 or TRBV12-4 and J usage is TRBJ1-6; 8 nucleotides agree with TRBD1. This CDR3 contains 13 residues. V lost 6 bases, J lost 10 bases, and 5 bases stayed unmatched. CDR3 nucleotide sequence: TGTGCCAGCAGGCCAGGGGGCAGCTCACCCCTCCACTTT. Translated: CASRPGGSSPLHF.